A single TCR beta chain is shown here with its context. This record belongs to a study of blood T cell repertoires in COVID-19. Study at large: Material from acute and convalescent COVID-19 was sourced from the United States, Italy and Spain. Sample material is recorded as cDNA or gDNA derived from T cells, B-cell-depleted T cells, or PBMCs.

Germline V gene data show CDR1 as PRHDT and CDR2 as FYEKMQ (reference sequence). Trimming stripped 5 bases from V and 2 bases from J, with 15 bases between. This CDR3 spans 16 amino acids. Produced via immunoSEQ multiplex PCR; TCRdb's table is partial and in-frame only. The sample has some 150,000 clones; about 91% are singletons. The receptor was isolated from a woman aged 55-75 years who had recovered from COVID-19. This sequence joins TRBV13 and TRBJ2-2, with D tentatively TRBD1 (6 bases). Sequenced material: peripheral blood. The CDR3 bases are TGTGCCAGCAGCGACTCGGGACAATTTAACACCGGGGAGCTGTTTTTT. Amino acids: CASSDSGQFNTGELFF.